These T cell receptor beta chains were read from a single sample in a study of T cell repertoires in cytomegalovirus infection. These receptors' antigens are unknown. TCRdb reprocessed the reads with MiXCR, giving one entry per CDR3 protein. The table has approximately 1,000,000 distinct CDR3 sequences, 30% to 40% seen once; the top ten hold around an eighth. Specimen: cultured CD8+ T cells from PBMCs, collected from culture after CMV antigen stimulation. These receptors were obtained from a human donor in good health (CMV status not recorded). Some clones in this sample may be carry-over from other donors' samples. The CDR3 runs from the conserved cysteine through the conserved F or W. A D gene is named only where the DNA matches it firmly. Clone size is given for some rows only: seen once, a few or many times, or a class if the clone is expanded.

V: TRBV7-7; size: .; D: .; J: TRBJ2-2; DNA: TGTGCTGGAAGAAGTTTGAACACCGGGGAGCTGTTTTTT; CDR3: CAGRSLNTGELFF
V: TRBV6-1; size: few; D: .; J: TRBJ2-7; DNA: TGTGCCAGCAGTGGCCGCGCGTACTTC; CDR3: CASSGRAYF
V: TRBV6-1; size: .; D: .; J: TRBJ1-1; DNA: TGTGCCAGCGTTCGGGGGGGGCTCACTGAAGCTTTCTTT; CDR3: CASVRGGLTEAFF
V: TRBV12-3/TRBV12-4; size: .; D: TRBD2; J: TRBJ2-5; DNA: TGTGCCAGCAGTACATCCGGGACTAGCGTCGAGACCCAGTACTTC; CDR3: CASSTSGTSVETQYF
V: TRBV7-9; size: .; D: .; J: TRBJ1-2; DNA: TGTGCCAGCAGCCCGTGGACAGACGACTATGGCTACACCTTC; CDR3: CASSPWTDDYGYTF
V: TRBV12-3/TRBV12-4; size: few; D: .; J: TRBJ1-2; DNA: TGTGCCAGCAGAGAACAGGGCCCCTATGGCTACACCTTC; CDR3: CASREQGPYGYTF
V: TRBV13; size: few; D: TRBD1; J: TRBJ2-7; DNA: TGTGCCAGCAGCCTAATGCGGACAGGGTACTACGAGCAGTACTTC; CDR3: CASSLMRTGYYEQYF
V: TRBV2; size: few; D: .; J: TRBJ1-3; DNA: TGTGCCAGCAGTACTCCGTCGAACCCTGGAAACACCATATATTTT; CDR3: CASSTPSNPGNTIYF
V: TRBV7-8; size: many; D: TRBD2; J: TRBJ2-3; DNA: TGTGCCAGCAGCGAGACTAGCGGGGGGGGAGATACGCAGTATTTT; CDR3: CASSETSGGGDTQYF
V: TRBV7-2; size: .; D: TRBD2; J: TRBJ2-3; DNA: TGTGCCAGCAGCCTCCCCGGGGCGGGGGTATTTGATACGCAGTATTTT; CDR3: CASSLPGAGVFDTQYF
V: TRBV25-1; size: .; D: TRBD1; J: TRBJ1-1; DNA: TGTGCCAGCAGTAAAAGCGGGACAGGGCGTGAAGCTTTCTTT; CDR3: CASSKSGTGREAFF
V: TRBV25-1; size: .; D: .; J: TRBJ1-2; DNA: TGTGCCAGCAGTGAATCCGAACGCGGGCCGACGTATGGCTACACCTTC; CDR3: CASSESERGPTYGYTF
V: TRBV6-6; size: .; D: .; J: TRBJ1-2; DNA: TGTGCCACGTTCTTCGGGGGGAACTATGGCTACACCTTC; CDR3: CATFFGGNYGYTF
V: TRBV3-1; size: .; D: TRBD1; J: TRBJ1-2; DNA: TGTGCCAGCAGCCAAGAGACAGGGGGAAGAGACGGCTACACCTTC; CDR3: CASSQETGGRDGYTF
V: TRBV4-1; size: .; D: TRBD2; J: TRBJ2-3; DNA: TGCGCCAGCAGCCAAGAGTTACGGACTAGCGGGGACACTTATACGCAGTATTTT; CDR3: CASSQELRTSGDTYTQYF
V: TRBV4-3; size: few; D: .; J: TRBJ1-1; DNA: TGCGCCAGCAGCCAAGACCCCAGGGACACTGAAGCTTTCTTT; CDR3: CASSQDPRDTEAFF
V: TRBV27; size: .; D: .; J: TRBJ1-1; DNA: TGTGCCAGCAGTGCCGCTAGTAGGATCAGTGAAGCTTTCTTT; CDR3: CASSAASRISEAFF
V: TRBV6-2/TRBV6-3; size: .; D: TRBD1; J: TRBJ1-5; DNA: TGTGCCAGCAGTGGGGACAGGACGACTTATAGCAATCAGCCCCAGCATTTT; CDR3: CASSGDRTTYSNQPQHF
V: TRBV7-9; size: .; D: TRBD1; J: TRBJ2-2; DNA: TGTGCCAGCAGCAAGACAGGGGCCGGGGAGCTGTTTTTT; CDR3: CASSKTGAGELFF
V: TRBV19; size: many; D: .; J: TRBJ2-3; DNA: TGTGCCAGTAGTATGTCCGTTTTCCCCACAGATACGCAGTATTTT; CDR3: CASSMSVFPTDTQYF
V: TRBV4-1; size: few; D: .; J: TRBJ1-5; DNA: TGCGCCAGCAGCCAAGGCGGGAGCTATAGCAATCAGCCCCAGCATTTT; CDR3: CASSQGGSYSNQPQHF
V: TRBV20-1; size: few; D: .; J: TRBJ2-2; DNA: TGCAGTGTTACAGAGGAGAACACCGGGGAGCTGTTTTTT; CDR3: CSVTEENTGELFF
V: TRBV27; size: .; D: .; J: TRBJ2-1; DNA: TGTGCCAGCAGTTTCACGACGGGTGAGCAGTTCTTC; CDR3: CASSFTTGEQFF
V: TRBV2; size: .; D: .; J: TRBJ2-1; DNA: TGTGCCAGCAGTGATCCACTATCCTACAATGAGCAGTTCTTC; CDR3: CASSDPLSYNEQFF
V: TRBV5-1; size: few; D: .; J: TRBJ1-2; DNA: TGCGCCAGCAGCTTGGACGTGTCTGGGGGCCCTAACTATGGCTACACCTTC; CDR3: CASSLDVSGGPNYGYTF
V: TRBV7-3; size: .; D: .; J: TRBJ2-4; DNA: TGTGTCAGCAGCTTACCAGGGGAGGGCATTCAGTACTTC; CDR3: CVSSLPGEGIQYF
V: TRBV6-2/TRBV6-3; size: .; D: .; J: TRBJ2-1; DNA: TGTGCCAGCAGTTACTCGATCGTGGGGTCCTACAATGAGCAGTTCTTC; CDR3: CASSYSIVGSYNEQFF
V: TRBV9; size: few; D: .; J: TRBJ2-5; DNA: TGTGCCAGCAGCGTAGGCGAGCGGTACCCAGAGACCCAGTACTTC; CDR3: CASSVGERYPETQYF
V: TRBV7-9; size: .; D: .; J: TRBJ2-7; DNA: TGTGCCAGCAGCTCCCGCCTCGAGCAGTACTTC; CDR3: CASSSRLEQYF
V: TRBV7-2; size: many; D: .; J: TRBJ1-2; DNA: TGTGCCAGCTTCTATCCTCGGGAGTTCTATGGCTACACCTTC; CDR3: CASFYPREFYGYTF
V: TRBV6-2/TRBV6-3; size: few; D: .; J: TRBJ2-1; DNA: TGTGCCAGCAGTTACTCGTTTACTGAGCAGTTCTTC; CDR3: CASSYSFTEQFF
V: TRBV6-2/TRBV6-3; size: .; D: .; J: TRBJ1-5; DNA: TGTGCCAGCAGCCACCTGACAGACAGAAATCAGCCCCAGCATTTT; CDR3: CASSHLTDRNQPQHF
V: TRBV27; size: .; D: TRBD1; J: TRBJ2-7; DNA: TGTGCCAGCAGTTTAACTGTAGGGACAGCCTACGAGCAGTACTTC; CDR3: CASSLTVGTAYEQYF
V: TRBV7-8; size: many; D: .; J: TRBJ2-7; DNA: TGTGCCAGCACCGGCTCGGGGGCGATCTCCTACGAGCAGTACTTC; CDR3: CASTGSGAISYEQYF
V: TRBV5-1; size: .; D: .; J: TRBJ2-3; DNA: TGCGCCAGCAGCTTGGAGGGAGCTGGCCTACACACAGATACGCAGTATTTT; CDR3: CASSLEGAGLHTDTQYF
V: TRBV28; size: many; D: TRBD1; J: TRBJ2-1; DNA: TGTGCCAGCAGTTTGATGATAAAAGGACAGGGTAACAATGAGCAGTTCTTC; CDR3: CASSLMIKGQGNNEQFF
V: TRBV27; size: .; D: .; J: TRBJ1-1; DNA: TGTGCCAGCAGTTTTCACGGGGGGGAGGACACTGAAGCTTTCTTT; CDR3: CASSFHGGEDTEAFF
V: TRBV6-5; size: .; D: TRBD2; J: TRBJ2-1; DNA: TGTGCCAGCAGTTACTCGGGGACGGGGGGGCGTTACAATGAGCAGTTCTTC; CDR3: CASSYSGTGGRYNEQFF
V: TRBV4-1; size: .; D: .; J: TRBJ2-2; DNA: TGCGCCAGCAGCCAGTCCCCCGGCGGGGAGCTGTTTTTT; CDR3: CASSQSPGGELFF
V: TRBV19; size: .; D: .; J: TRBJ1-1; DNA: TGTGCCAGTACACTTGGCCCCCGCCGAGCCGTATTGAACACTGAAGCTTTCTTT; CDR3: CASTLGPRRAVLNTEAFF
V: TRBV2; size: .; D: TRBD2; J: TRBJ2-5; DNA: TGTGCCAGCAGCGAACCGGGACTAGCGGTACAAGAGACCCAGTACTTC; CDR3: CASSEPGLAVQETQYF
V: TRBV18; size: .; D: TRBD1; J: TRBJ1-1; DNA: TGTGCCAGCTCACCGGGGACAGAGGGGCGTTGGGCTGAAGCTTTCTTT; CDR3: CASSPGTEGRWAEAFF
V: TRBV4-1; size: .; D: .; J: TRBJ1-5; DNA: TGCGCCAGCAGCCCGCGTCCGGCAACTACCTGGTATCAGCCCCAGCATTTT; CDR3: CASSPRPATTWYQPQHF
V: TRBV12-3/TRBV12-4; size: few; D: .; J: TRBJ2-1; DNA: TGTGCCAGCAGCCGCTCCACGAAAGAGGACTACAGGGAGTTCTTC; CDR3: CASSRSTKEDYREFF
V: TRBV7-2; size: .; D: .; J: TRBJ2-1; DNA: TGTGTCAGCAGCTTAGAGAGGGCCGGGAATGAGCAGTTCTTC; CDR3: CVSSLERAGNEQFF
V: TRBV12-3/TRBV12-4; size: few; D: .; J: TRBJ2-3; DNA: TGTGCCAGCAGGGGGGAGGCGGGAAGCACAGATACGCAGTATTTT; CDR3: CASRGEAGSTDTQYF
V: TRBV12-3/TRBV12-4; size: few; D: .; J: TRBJ2-7; DNA: TGTGCCAGTGCGTCGGGCTCCTACGAGCAGTACTTC; CDR3: CASASGSYEQYF
V: TRBV7-2; size: few; D: TRBD1; J: TRBJ1-1; DNA: TGTGCCAGCAGCTTCGGGACAGGGGTCCCTGAAGCTTTCTTT; CDR3: CASSFGTGVPEAFF
V: TRBV27; size: .; D: .; J: TRBJ1-4; DNA: TGTGCCAGCAGTAGTCAGGCGACAGCAAATCATGAAAAACTGTTTTTT; CDR3: CASSSQATANHEKLFF
V: TRBV7-6; size: many; D: .; J: TRBJ2-2; DNA: TGTGCCAGCAGCCTCGCCCCGCTCGGGGGAAACACCGGGGAGCTGTTTTTT; CDR3: CASSLAPLGGNTGELFF
V: TRBV2; size: few; D: .; J: TRBJ2-5; DNA: TGTGCCAGCGTGGGACTGTCCTTGAAATGGGAGACCCAGTACTTC; CDR3: CASVGLSLKWETQYF
V: TRBV19; size: .; D: .; J: TRBJ1-1; DNA: TGTGCCAGTTCTTGGGGCAGGGGAGCAGCTTTCTTT; CDR3: CASSWGRGAAFF
V: TRBV15; size: few; D: .; J: TRBJ2-2; DNA: TGTGCCACCAGCAGAGATTTCGGGTTCACCGGGGAGCTGTTTTTT; CDR3: CATSRDFGFTGELFF
V: TRBV6-6; size: .; D: .; J: TRBJ1-1; DNA: TGTGCCAGCAGTACTGGACTGGGTCAACTGAACACTGAAGCTTTCTTT; CDR3: CASSTGLGQLNTEAFF